A selection of T cell receptor beta chains follows, all from one sample in a study of T cells in Graves' hyperthyroidism and ophthalmopathy. TCRdb itself ran the multiplex PCR reads through MiXCR, one entry per CDR3 protein. The profile shows fewer than 650,000 distinct CDR3 sequences, 12% to 15% of them singletons. Sequencing was performed on blood. These receptors came from a woman aged 40 to 50 with Graves' hyperthyroidism. The CDR3 runs from the conserved cysteine through the conserved F or W. The order of the fields is J gene, clone size, D gene, V gene, CDR3 DNA, CDR3 protein. The D gene is left open where the match is weak. Clone size is stated in some rows and not others, as once, few, many or a class when expanded.

>TRBJ2-1|.|.|TRBV19
TGTGCCAGTATGGGGCGGTCCTACAATGAGCAGTTCTTC
CASMGRSYNEQFF
>TRBJ2-2|.|.|TRBV19
TGTGCCAGTAGTATGGGTCCCGGAGAGCTGTTTTTT
CASSMGPGELFF
>TRBJ1-5|.|.|TRBV6-2/TRBV6-3
TGTGCCAGCAGCTCCGGGGCCCGGGGGAACAATCAGCCCCAGCATTTT
CASSSGARGNNQPQHF
>TRBJ2-7|.|.|TRBV5-5
TGTGCCAGCAGCTTTGACAGACATCGGCTACGTCCCTACGAGCAGTACTTC
CASSFDRHRLRPYEQYF
>TRBJ1-2|.|.|TRBV29-1
TGCAGTTGTGGGAGTCAACCCAATGGCTACACCTTC
CSCGSQPNGYTF
>TRBJ2-3|many|.|TRBV7-8
TGTGCCAGCAGCTTAGTTGAGGTCCGCGCCGGCACAGATACGCAGTATTTT
CASSLVEVRAGTDTQYF
>TRBJ2-1|few|TRBD2|TRBV28
TGTGCCAGCGGGAGCGGGGTATACAATGAGCAGTTCTTC
CASGSGVYNEQFF
>TRBJ2-4|many|TRBD2|TRBV20-1
TGCAGTGCTAGAGGGACTAGCGGGATAGCCAAAAACATTCAGTACTTC
CSARGTSGIAKNIQYF
>TRBJ2-2|.|TRBD2|TRBV6-1
TGTGCCAGCAGGACCCGGACTAGCGGGAGAACCGGGGAGCTGTTTTTT
CASRTRTSGRTGELFF
>TRBJ2-7|few|TRBD2|TRBV18
TGTGCCAGCTCACTCACTAGCGGGAGGGCCTCTCTTGGCCACTTC
CASSLTSGRASLGHF
>TRBJ2-1|.|TRBD1|TRBV5-1
TGCGCCAGCAGCTTGGCTCCGGGACAGGGGATGAATGAGCAGTTCTTC
CASSLAPGQGMNEQFF
>TRBJ2-1|many|TRBD1|TRBV4-1
TGCGCCAGCAGCCAAGATAGACAGGGTTGGAATGAGCAGTTCTTC
CASSQDRQGWNEQFF
>TRBJ2-5|many|TRBD1|TRBV27
TGTGCCAGCAGCTCTCGGACAGGGTCCCAGGGGGAGACCCAGTACTTC
CASSSRTGSQGETQYF